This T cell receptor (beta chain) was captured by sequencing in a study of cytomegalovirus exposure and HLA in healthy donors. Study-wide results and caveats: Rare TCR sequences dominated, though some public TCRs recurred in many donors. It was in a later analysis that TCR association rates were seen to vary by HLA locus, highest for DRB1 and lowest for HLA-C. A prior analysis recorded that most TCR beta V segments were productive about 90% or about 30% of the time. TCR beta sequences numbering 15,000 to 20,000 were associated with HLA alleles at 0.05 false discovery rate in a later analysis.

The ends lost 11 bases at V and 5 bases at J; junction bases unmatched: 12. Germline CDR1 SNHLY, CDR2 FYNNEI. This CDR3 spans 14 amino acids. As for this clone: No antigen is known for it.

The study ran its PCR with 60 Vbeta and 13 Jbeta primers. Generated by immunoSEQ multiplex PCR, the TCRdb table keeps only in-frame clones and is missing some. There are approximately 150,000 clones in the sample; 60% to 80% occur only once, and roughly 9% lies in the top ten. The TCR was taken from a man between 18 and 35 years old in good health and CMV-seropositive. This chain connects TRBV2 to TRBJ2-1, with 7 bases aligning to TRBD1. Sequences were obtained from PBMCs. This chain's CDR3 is CASVSQGVDNEQFF. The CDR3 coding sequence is TGTGCCTCCGTGTCTCAGGGGGTAGACAATGAGCAGTTCTTC.